One sample yielded the 26 T cell receptor beta chains listed below, sequenced in a study of OX40 agonist ivuxolimab in advanced cancers. Sequencing was performed with immunoSEQ multiplex PCR; in TCRdb, only in-frame clones are kept and a portion is missing. Of tens of thousands of clones listed, around 82% are singletons. The specimen comprised CD4+ or CD8+ T cells sorted from blood, sampled in a trial of the OX40 agonist ivuxolimab. The receptors originated from an adult with an advanced solid tumor such as melanoma, head and neck, liver or kidney cancer.

Remarks on this clone: A much larger clone lies a single base off, so this may be a read error. V and J are TRBV28 and TRBJ2-7; perhaps TRBD2 as D (6 bases). This CDR3 has 16 amino acids. CDR1 and CDR2 (germline): MDHEN, SYDVKM. The V end was cut by 4 bases, the J end by 4 bases, with 20 bases between. DNA for the CDR3: TGTGCCAGCAGTTGGTCGATAGGGGCGGGACCTTACGAGCAGTACTTC. Residues: CASSWSIGAGPYEQYF.

The J gene is TRBJ2-6, the V gene TRBV5-6, with a tentative D call TRBD1 (6 bases). The V gene's germline CDR1 is SGHDT and CDR2 YYEEEE. V gave up 6 bases and J gave up 4 bases, with 14 bases separating them. This CDR3 is 15 amino acids long. The CDR3 DNA is TGTGCCAGCACTATACAGGGCTCCGGGGCCAACGTCCTGACTTTC. Encoded protein: CASTIQGSGANVLTF.

This rearrangement joins TRBV14 to TRBJ2-7; D unresolved. CDR1 and CDR2 from the germline V gene are SGHDN and FVKESK. The CDR3 spans 13 residues. V lost 6 bases, J lost 1 base, and 10 bases lay in between. DNA of the CDR3: TGTGCCAGCAGTCATACTTTTTCCTACGAGCAGTACTTC. Its translation: CASSHTFSYEQYF.

V and J are TRBV7-2 and TRBJ2-2; D is perhaps TRBD1 or TRBD2 (5 bases each). Trimming removed 4 bases from V and 1 base from J, with 16 bases in between. The CDR3 is made up of 17 amino acids. Germline V gives CDR1 SGHTA, CDR2 FQGNSA. The CDR3 region has the DNA TGTGCCAGCAGCTACCCGAGAGGGGTCGTGAACACCGGGGAGCTGTTTTTT. As protein: CASSYPRGVVNTGELFF.

The V gene is TRBV30, the J gene TRBJ2-7, with D perhaps matching TRBD1 (6 bases). This CDR3 contains 13 residues. With 7 bases removed from V and 7 bases from J, the gap between germline ends came to 20 bases. Germline CDR1 is GTSNPN and CDR2 is SVGIG (reference sequence). The CDR3 bases are TGTGCCTCTTCCGGGACACTCCTGGAGGAGCAGTACTTC. It is translated as CASSGTLLEEQYF.

This clone appeared once. The chain couples TRBV7-9 to TRBJ2-3; the match to TRBD2 covers 13 bases. V gave up 7 bases and J gave up 1 base; unmatched junction bases: 11. Germline V gene sequence: CDR1 SEHNR, CDR2 FQNEAQ (reference sequence). The CDR3 is 18 amino acids. CDR3 in amino acids: CASNYDPTSGRGTDTQYF. The CDR3 DNA reads TGTGCCAGCAACTACGACCCAACTAGCGGGAGGGGCACAGATACGCAGTATTTT. Full variable domain (rest looked up from reference TRBV7-9 and TRBJ2-3): DTGVSQNPRHKITKRGQNVTFRCDPISEHNRLYWYRQTLGQGPEFLTYFQNEAQLEKSRLLSDRFSAERPKGSFSTLEIQRTEQGDSAMYLCASNYDPTSGRGTDTQYFGPGTRLTVL.

V is TRBV28 and J is TRBJ1-1; D unclear. The V gene lost 7 bases and the J gene lost 5 bases, with 17 bases spanning the gap. The CDR3 contains 14 residues. CDR1 and CDR2 (germline): MDHEN, SYDVKM. CDR3 sequence (DNA): TGTGCCAGCACCAGTTCGGGGTTAAGAACTGAAGCTTTCTTT. It codes for CASTSSGLRTEAFF.

The V gene is TRBV6-5, the J gene TRBJ1-5, with TRBD1 as a possible D gene (6 bases). V was shortened by 6 bases and J by 5 bases, with 8 bases between the two germline ends. Looked up from germline, CDR1 is MNHEY and CDR2 is SVGAGI. The CDR3 is 12 residues long. The CDR3 DNA follows: TGTGCCAGCAGGGACAGAGATCAGCCCCAGCATTTT. It specifies CASRDRDQPQHF.

CDR3 in DNA: TGCGCCAGCAGCTTGGCCGGGCTTAGCAATCAGCCCCAGCATTTT. It translates to CASSLAGLSNQPQHF. The chain combines TRBV5-1 with TRBJ1-5; no clear D. The CDR3 is made up of 15 amino acids. The germline CDR1 and CDR2 sequences are SGHRS and YFSETQ. The V gene lost 0 bases and the J gene lost 0 bases, with 7 bases spanning the gap.

V usage is TRBV14 and J usage is TRBJ1-1; D is ambiguous. There are 16 residues in the CDR3. The germline CDR1 and CDR2 sequences are SGHDN and FVKESK. Between the trimmed V and J ends, which lost 4 bases and 0 bases, there was a span of 15 bases. Here the CDR3 DNA reads TGTGCCAGCAGCCCTGGAAGAGAGCAGTTGAACACTGAAGCTTTCTTT. This encodes CASSPGREQLNTEAFF.

The rearrangement joins TRBV2 to TRBJ2-2, with D perhaps matching TRBD2 (5 bases). The CDR3 sequence is 15 residues long. Germline loops: CDR1 SNHLY, CDR2 FYNNEI. V lost 3 bases and J 8 bases, leaving 16 bases between the germline ends. CDR3 region: CASSEASPNWGELFF. CDR3 sequence (DNA): TGTGCCAGCAGTGAGGCTAGCCCTAACTGGGGGGAGCTGTTTTTT.

The chain employs TRBV18 and TRBJ2-1; TRBD2 aligns across 12 bases. Germline CDR1 and CDR2: KGHSH and LQKENI. V was clipped by 3 bases and J by 0 bases; unmatched bases: 12. The CDR3 loop spans 20 amino acids. The CDR3 coding sequence is TGTGCCAGCTCACCTTTACTAGCGGGAGGTCTTCCGAGCTCCTACAATGAGCAGTTCTTC. It specifies CASSPLLAGGLPSSYNEQFF.

J is TRBJ1-4 and V is TRBV11-2; 11 bases map to TRBD1. Germline V lookup: CDR1 SGHAT, CDR2 FQNNGV. The CDR3 is 15 residues long. The V segment lost 2 bases and the J segment 8 bases; nucleotides outside the gene matches: 4. CDR3 residues: CASSLLGQGGEKLFF. The CDR3 DNA sequence: TGTGCCAGCAGCTTACTGGGACAGGGGGGAGAAAAACTGTTTTTT.

The CDR3 sequence: CASSPQGASGGETQYF. The DNA of the CDR3 is TGTGCCAGCAGCCCACAGGGGGCTAGCGGAGGGGAGACCCAGTACTTC. The genes are TRBV7-2 and TRBJ2-5, with 9 bases identical to TRBD1. Losses at the gene ends were 5 bases for V and 5 bases for J; bases not matched to a gene: 12. CDR3 length equals 16 residues. The germline gives CDR1 SGHTA, CDR2 FQGNSA.

V usage is TRBV7-2 and J usage is TRBJ1-1; 10 nucleotides align to TRBD1. The V segment lost 6 bases and the J segment 7 bases; nucleotides outside the gene matches: 8. This CDR3 is 14 amino acids long. Germline loops: CDR1 SGHTA, CDR2 FQGNSA. The CDR3 protein is CASRLTGGASEAFF. Here the CDR3 DNA reads TGTGCCAGCAGGTTGACAGGGGGCGCGAGTGAAGCTTTCTTT. Variable domain in full (rest from reference TRBV7-2 and TRBJ1-1): GAGVSQSPSNKVTEKGKDVELRCDPISGHTALYWYRQSLGQGLEFLIYFQGNSAPDKSGLPSDRFSAERTGGSVSTLTIQRTQQEDSAVYLCASRLTGGASEAFFGQGTRLTVV.

The chain links TRBV5-6 to TRBJ2-7; 10 nucleotides align to TRBD1. CDR3 length: 17 amino acids. V trimming: 2 bases; J trimming: 4 bases; junction bases outside the gene matches: 12. CDR1 is SGHDT, CDR2 YYEEEE, per germline. The CDR3 DNA is TGTGCCAGCAGCTTACCCGGGACAGGGGTTGGCAGTTACGAGCAGTACTTC. This translates into CASSLPGTGVGSYEQYF.

A few counts support this clone. The rearrangement joins TRBV2 to TRBJ2-7; D unresolved. Trimming took 7 bases from V and 4 from J, leaving 11 bases between them. The germline gives CDR1 SNHLY, CDR2 FYNNEI. This CDR3 is built from 12 residues. The CDR3 here is CASTRALYEQYF. The CDR3 DNA is TGTGCCAGCACCCGTGCGTTGTACGAGCAGTACTTC.

The rearrangement uses TRBV10-3 and TRBJ2-7; D tentatively reads TRBD1 or TRBD2 (6 bases each). Germline CDR1 is ENHRY and CDR2 is SYGVKD. The V gene lost 6 bases and the J gene lost 0 bases, with 12 bases spanning the gap. This CDR3 has 14 amino acids. This chain's CDR3 is CAIRKGGDSYEQYF. Written as DNA, the CDR3 is TGTGCCATCAGGAAGGGGGGAGACTCCTACGAGCAGTACTTC.

The chain is built from TRBV10-3 and TRBJ2-1; 10 nucleotides match TRBD2. The J segment lost 5 bases and the V segment lost 3 bases, leaving 4 bases of the junction unmatched. CDR1 is ENHRY and CDR2 is SYGVKD in the germline V gene. This CDR3 has 15 residues. The CDR3 DNA follows: TGTGCCATCAGTGAAGGGCTAGCGGGAGACAATGAGCAGTTCTTC. It encodes CAISEGLAGDNEQFF.

The chain is built from TRBV5-1 and TRBJ2-5; 9 nucleotides line up with TRBD1. Trimming cost V 0 bases and J 5 bases; bases outside gene matches: 2. CDR1 and CDR2 (germline): SGHRS, YFSETQ. The CDR3 has 14 amino acids. The CDR3 DNA sequence: TGCGCCAGCAGCTTGGGACAGGGGGGCGAGACCCAGTACTTC. It is translated as CASSLGQGGETQYF.

The chain joins TRBV9 to TRBJ1-1; 7 nucleotides match TRBD1. The CDR3 has 15 amino acids. Per the germline V gene, CDR1 is SGDLS and CDR2 is YYNGEE. Trimming removed 0 bases from V and 1 base from J; junction bases left unmatched: 3. Here the CDR3 DNA reads TGTGCCAGCAGCGTAGATGACAGGGAGAACACTGAAGCTTTCTTT. It specifies CASSVDDRENTEAFF.

CDR3 protein: CASSLTGGGGGTDTQYF. CDR3 coding DNA: TGTGCCAGCAGCTTAACGGGAGGGGGGGGTGGCACAGATACGCAGTATTTT. This chain links TRBV11-2 with TRBJ2-3, with TRBD2 matching 8 bases. J lost 1 base, V lost 2 bases, and 8 bases had no gene match. The V gene's germline CDR1 is SGHAT and CDR2 FQNNGV. This CDR3 is built from 17 residues.

This chain uses TRBV2 with TRBJ2-5; D is uncertain. This CDR3 is 13 amino acids long. Germline V CDR1 and CDR2: SNHLY, FYNNEI. V dropped 7 bases and J dropped 2 bases, with 11 bases sitting between them. CDR3 amino acids: CASTQSRQETQYF. The CDR3 bases are TGTGCCAGCACGCAGTCACGGCAAGAGACCCAGTACTTC.

This clone has just a few counts. The chain combines TRBV14 with TRBJ1-4; D ambiguous. V lost 2 bases, J lost 8 bases, and 6 bases lay in between. Germline assignment: CDR1 SGHDN and CDR2 FVKESK. The CDR3 covers 12 residues. The DNA for the CDR3 is TGTGCCAGCAGCCAAAACCCCGAAAAACTGTTTTTT. Protein sequence: CASSQNPEKLFF. Complete variable domain (other parts from reference TRBV14 and TRBJ1-4): EAGVTQFPSHSVIEKGQTVTLRCDPISGHDNLYWYRRVMGKEIKFLLHFVKESKQDESGMPNNRFLAERTGGTYSTLKVQPAELEDSGVYFCASSQNPEKLFFGSGTQLSVL.

The V and J genes are TRBV11-3 and TRBJ2-1; TRBD2 agrees at 14 bases. The V gene's germline CDR1 is SGHNT and CDR2 YENEEA. With V trimmed by 1 base and J by 8 bases, 4 bases remained unmatched. This CDR3 has 16 amino acids. CDR3 sequence reads: CASSLGLAGGLDEQFF. The DNA of the CDR3 is TGTGCCAGCAGCTTAGGACTAGCGGGAGGGCTCGATGAGCAGTTCTTC.

The table lists this clone with a few counts. The J gene is TRBJ1-2, the V gene TRBV14; no clear D. The ends were cut back, 5 bases at V and 6 bases at J, with 13 bases in the middle. CDR1 and CDR2 from the germline V gene are SGHDN and FVKESK. This CDR3 is built from 13 residues. This CDR3 is CASSNAGSHGYTF. In DNA, the CDR3 is TGTGCCAGCAGCAACGCGGGGTCTCATGGCTACACCTTC.